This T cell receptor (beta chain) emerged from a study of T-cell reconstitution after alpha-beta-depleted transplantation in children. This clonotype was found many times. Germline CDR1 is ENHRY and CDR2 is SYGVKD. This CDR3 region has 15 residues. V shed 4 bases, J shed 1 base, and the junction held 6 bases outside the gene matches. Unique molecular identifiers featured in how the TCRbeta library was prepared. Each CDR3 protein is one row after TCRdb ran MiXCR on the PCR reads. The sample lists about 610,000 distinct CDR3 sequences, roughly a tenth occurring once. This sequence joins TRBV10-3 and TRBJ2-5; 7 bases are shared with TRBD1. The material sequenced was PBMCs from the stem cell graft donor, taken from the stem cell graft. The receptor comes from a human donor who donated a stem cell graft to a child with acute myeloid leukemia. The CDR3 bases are TGTGCCATCAGTGGATTCGGACAGGTCCAAGAGACCCAGTACTTC. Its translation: CAISGFGQVQETQYF.